Reported below is one T cell receptor beta chain. Its antigen is unknown. This specimen comes from a study of CD4+ T cells in melanoma. Method: immunoSEQ multiplex PCR; TCRdb's copy keeps in-frame clones and lacks some. The sample gives 9,300 or so clones, roughly two thirds of which show up once; under 20% is in the top ten. Findings and limits, study-wide: Reportedly, melanoma neoantigen-specific CD4+ T cells showed varied differentiation states. A reported correlation linked neoantigen-specific CD4+ T cells to CD8+, macrophage and B cell function.

The sequence came from a human donor with melanoma. Sample: cells from a culture (not recorded whether cultured in vitro).

The CDR3 spells CASSEGYEQYF. CDR3 in DNA: TGTGCCAGCAGTGAAGGGTACGAGCAGTACTTC. The V and J genes are TRBV6-5 and TRBJ2-7; D gene ambiguous. CDR1 and CDR2 (germline): MNHEY, SVGAGI. Between the trimmed V and J ends, which lost 5 bases and 4 bases, there was a span of 6 bases. The CDR3 sequence is 11 residues long.